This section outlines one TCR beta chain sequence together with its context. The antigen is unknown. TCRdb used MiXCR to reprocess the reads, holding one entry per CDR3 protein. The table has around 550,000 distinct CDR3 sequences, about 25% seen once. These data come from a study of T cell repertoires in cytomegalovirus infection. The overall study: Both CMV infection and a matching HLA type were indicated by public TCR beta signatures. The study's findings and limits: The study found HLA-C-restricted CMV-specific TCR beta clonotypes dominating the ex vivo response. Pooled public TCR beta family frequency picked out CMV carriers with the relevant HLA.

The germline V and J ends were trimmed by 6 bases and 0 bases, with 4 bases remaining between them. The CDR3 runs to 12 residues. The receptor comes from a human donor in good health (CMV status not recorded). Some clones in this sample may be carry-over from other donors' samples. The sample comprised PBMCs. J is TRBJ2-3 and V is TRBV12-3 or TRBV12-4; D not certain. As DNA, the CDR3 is TGTGCCAGCAGACCTAGCACAGATACGCAGTATTTT. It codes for CASRPSTDTQYF.